This TCR beta chain was captured by sequencing in a study of CD8+ T cells in alopecia areata. General study points: Against the mouse data, patients shared TCRs less clearly, possibly for HLA reasons.

Germline lookup yields CDR1 SGHRS and CDR2 YFSETQ. The CDR3 contains 16 residues. The trim removed 1 base at V and 5 bases at J, leaving 9 bases unmatched. Extraction of RNA preceded its reverse transcription into cDNA, which served as the sequencing template. Clones were sequenced by immunoSEQ multiplex PCR, and TCRdb holds only the in-frame ones, with some missing. The table includes 110,000 to 150,000 clones, about half detected once. Comments on this clone: The antigen is not known.

Sorting separated CD4+ and CD8+ T cells out of PBMCs. The chain has TRBV5-1 and TRBJ2-1, with 7 bases fitting TRBD2. The receptor's source is a human donor with alopecia areata. Here the sequenced sample was CD4+ T cells sorted from blood, taken at week 0. The CDR3 spells CASSLFRLADHNEQFF. CDR3 coding DNA: TGCGCCAGCAGCTTGTTCCGACTAGCAGACCACAATGAGCAGTTCTTC.